The clone carrying this TCR beta chain was detected many times. Antigen: not known. The data are from a study of identical twins. Study results and limitations: Conclusions were drawn cross-sectionally by statistical analysis, without following the same donors.

TCRdb analysed the 5' RACE reads with MiXCR anew, one entry per CDR3 protein. The repertoire has about 100,000 distinct CDR3 sequences, just under 6% of them found once; the top ten carry approximately 12%. This TCR came from a woman aged 45-59 years in good health. Material: memory T cells sorted from blood.

CDR3 residues: CAGWAAFF. The CDR3 coding sequence is TGTGCCGGGTGGGCAGCTTTCTTT. The chain employs TRBV6-5 and TRBJ1-1; D call uncertain. Trimming shortened V by 11 bases and J by 10 bases, and 8 bases separated the two germline ends. The CDR3 has 8 residues. CDR1 and CDR2 (germline): MNHEY, SVGAGI.